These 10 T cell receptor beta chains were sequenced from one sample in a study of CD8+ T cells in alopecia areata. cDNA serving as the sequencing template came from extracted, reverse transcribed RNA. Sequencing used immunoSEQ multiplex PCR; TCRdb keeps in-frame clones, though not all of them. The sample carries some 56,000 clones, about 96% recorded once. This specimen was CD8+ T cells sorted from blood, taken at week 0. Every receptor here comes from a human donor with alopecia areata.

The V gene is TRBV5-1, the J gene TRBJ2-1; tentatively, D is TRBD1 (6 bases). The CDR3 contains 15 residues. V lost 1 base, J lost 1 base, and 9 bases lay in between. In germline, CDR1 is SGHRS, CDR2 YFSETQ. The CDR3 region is CASSLYTGSYNEQFF. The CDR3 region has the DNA TGCGCCAGCAGCTTGTATACAGGGTCCTACAATGAGCAGTTCTTC.

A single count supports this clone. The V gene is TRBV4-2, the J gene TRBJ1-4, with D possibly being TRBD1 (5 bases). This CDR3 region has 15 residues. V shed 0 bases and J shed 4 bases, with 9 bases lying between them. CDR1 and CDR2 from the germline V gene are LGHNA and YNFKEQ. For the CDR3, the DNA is TGTGCCAGCAGCCAAGATGAAGGGGATAATGAAAAACTGTTTTTT. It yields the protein CASSQDEGDNEKLFF.

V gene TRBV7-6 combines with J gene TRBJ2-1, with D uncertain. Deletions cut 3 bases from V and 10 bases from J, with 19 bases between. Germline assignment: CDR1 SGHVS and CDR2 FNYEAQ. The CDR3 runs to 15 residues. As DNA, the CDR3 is TGTGCCAGCAGCTTCGACGCCAACCTGGGCAGGGAGCAGTTCTTC. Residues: CASSFDANLGREQFF.

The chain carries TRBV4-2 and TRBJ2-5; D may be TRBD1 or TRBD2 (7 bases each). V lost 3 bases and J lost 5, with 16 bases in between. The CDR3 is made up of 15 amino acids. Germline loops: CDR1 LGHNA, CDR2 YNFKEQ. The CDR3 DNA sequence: TGTGCCAGCAGCCACGGGACAGCGGGGAGGGAGACCCAGTACTTC. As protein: CASSHGTAGRETQYF.

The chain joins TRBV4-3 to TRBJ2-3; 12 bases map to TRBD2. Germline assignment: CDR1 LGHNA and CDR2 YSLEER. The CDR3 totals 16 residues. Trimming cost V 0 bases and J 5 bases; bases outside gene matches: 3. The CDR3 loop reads CASSQDTSGGLDTQYF. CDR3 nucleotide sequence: TGCGCCAGCAGCCAAGATACTAGCGGGGGGTTAGATACGCAGTATTTT.

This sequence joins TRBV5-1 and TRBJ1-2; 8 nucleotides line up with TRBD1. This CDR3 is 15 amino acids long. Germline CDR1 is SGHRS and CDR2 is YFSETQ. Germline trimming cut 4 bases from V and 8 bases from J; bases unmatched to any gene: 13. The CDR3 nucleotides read TGCGCCAGCAGCCCGTTCGACAGGGGAGGAGACGGCTACACCTTC. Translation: CASSPFDRGGDGYTF.

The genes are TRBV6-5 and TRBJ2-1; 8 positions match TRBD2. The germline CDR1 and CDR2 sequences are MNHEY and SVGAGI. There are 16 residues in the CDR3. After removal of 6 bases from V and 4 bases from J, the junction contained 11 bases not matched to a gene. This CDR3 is CASSYLGGGLYNEQFF. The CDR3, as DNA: TGTGCCAGCAGCTACCTAGGCGGGGGGCTATACAATGAGCAGTTCTTC.

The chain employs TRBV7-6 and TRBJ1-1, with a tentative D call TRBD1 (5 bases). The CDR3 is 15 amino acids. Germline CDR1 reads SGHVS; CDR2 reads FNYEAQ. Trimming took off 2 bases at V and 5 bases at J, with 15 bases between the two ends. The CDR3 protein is CASSLSAGPGTEAFF. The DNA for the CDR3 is TGTGCCAGCAGCTTAAGCGCAGGGCCGGGGACTGAAGCTTTCTTT.

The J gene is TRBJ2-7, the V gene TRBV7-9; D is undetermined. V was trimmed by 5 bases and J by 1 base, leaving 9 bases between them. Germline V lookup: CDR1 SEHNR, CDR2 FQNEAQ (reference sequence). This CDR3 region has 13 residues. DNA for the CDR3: TGTGCCAGCAGCCCATCGACATCCTACGAGCAGTACTTC. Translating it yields CASSPSTSYEQYF.

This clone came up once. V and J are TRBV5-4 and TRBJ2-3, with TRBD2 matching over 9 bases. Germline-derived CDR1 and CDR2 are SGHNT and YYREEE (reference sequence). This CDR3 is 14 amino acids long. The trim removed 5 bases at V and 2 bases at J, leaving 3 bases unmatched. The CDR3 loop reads CASRLAGSTDTQYF. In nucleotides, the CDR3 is TGTGCCAGCAGGCTAGCGGGGTCCACAGATACGCAGTATTTT.